Detailed here is one TCR beta chain. As yet, its antigen is unknown. Germline values: CDR1 SGHNT, CDR2 YYREEE (reference sequence). This CDR3 region has 14 residues. The V gene end was trimmed by 0 bases and the J gene end by 3 bases; junction bases not matched to a gene: 2. This record belongs to a study of T cell responses to AZD1222 COVID-19 vaccine. Study results and limitations: Only a handful of people who got AZD1222 tested seropositive at baseline. Spike-specific TCR breadth and depth went up after people got two AZD1222 doses. Of spike-specific TCRs, nearly half reportedly target regions left unmutated in variants.

Repertoires were generated with immunoSEQ multiplex PCR, while TCRdb's copy carries only in-frame clones and drops some. The table lists 130,000 to 150,000 clones, under 95% of them singletons. The sample consisted of peripheral blood, taken on day 0 of AZD1222 vaccination. The receptor's source is an adult in good health. The genes are TRBV5-4 and TRBJ2-5, with 7 bases matching TRBD2. In nucleotides, the CDR3 is TGTGCCAGCAGCTTGGCTCTAGCGGAAGAGACCCAGTACTTC. It specifies CASSLALAEETQYF.